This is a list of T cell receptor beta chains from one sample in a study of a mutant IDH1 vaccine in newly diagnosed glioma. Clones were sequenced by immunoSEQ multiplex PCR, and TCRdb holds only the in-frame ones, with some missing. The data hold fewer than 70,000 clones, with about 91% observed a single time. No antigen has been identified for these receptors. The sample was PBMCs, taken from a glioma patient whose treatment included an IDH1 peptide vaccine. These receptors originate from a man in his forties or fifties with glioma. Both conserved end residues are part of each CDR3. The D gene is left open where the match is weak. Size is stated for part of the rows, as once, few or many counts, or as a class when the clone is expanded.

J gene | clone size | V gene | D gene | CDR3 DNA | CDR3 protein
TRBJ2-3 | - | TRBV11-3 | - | TGTGCCAGCAGCTTAGATGGGTGGGCCACGCAGTATTTT | CASSLDGWATQYF
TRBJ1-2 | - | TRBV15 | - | TGTGCCACCAGCAGGATTTCCTATGGCTACACCTTC | CATSRISYGYTF
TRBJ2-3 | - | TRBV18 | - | TGTGCCAGCTCACCACCTGGGTATAGCACAGATACGCAGTATTTT | CASSPPGYSTDTQYF
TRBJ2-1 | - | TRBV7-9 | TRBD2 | TGTGCCAGCAGCTTAACTAGCGGGAGGACGTTCTTC | CASSLTSGRTFF
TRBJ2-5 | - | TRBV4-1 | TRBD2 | TGCGCCAGCAGCGTACATAGCGGGCCCGGGCCCACCCAGTACTTC | CASSVHSGPGPTQYF
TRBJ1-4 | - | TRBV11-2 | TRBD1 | TGTGCCAGCAGCTCCGGACAGGTCATTAATGAAAAACTGTTTTTT | CASSSGQVINEKLFF
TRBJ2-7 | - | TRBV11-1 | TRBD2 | TGTGCCAGCAGCCTCGGACTAGCGGGGTACGAGCAGTACTTC | CASSLGLAGYEQYF
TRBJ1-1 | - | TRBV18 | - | TGTGCCAGCTCACCACCGAGTGGACTGTTGTACACTGAAGCTTTCTTT | CASSPPSGLLYTEAFF
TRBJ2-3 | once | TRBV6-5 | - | TGTGCCAGCAGACGGGGACGGACAGATACGCAGTATTTT | CASRRGRTDTQYF
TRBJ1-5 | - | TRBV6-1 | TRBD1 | TGTGCCAGCAGTGAAAGGGACAGGGACTCCCAGCATTTT | CASSERDRDSQHF
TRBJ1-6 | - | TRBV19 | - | TGTGCCAGTAGTGCCAGGGGTAGAAGAGGACCCCTCCACTTT | CASSARGRRGPLHF
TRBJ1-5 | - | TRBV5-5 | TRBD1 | TGTGCCAGCAGCCGAAAGACAGGGGAGGGTAGTCAGCCCCAGCATTTT | CASSRKTGEGSQPQHF
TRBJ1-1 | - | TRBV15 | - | TGTGCCACCAGCAGAAATCGACAGATGAACACTGAAGCTTTCTTT | CATSRNRQMNTEAFF
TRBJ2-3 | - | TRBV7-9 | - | TGTGCCAGCAGCTTAGCGGGGGGCGATACGCAGTATTTT | CASSLAGGDTQYF
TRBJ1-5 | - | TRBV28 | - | TGTGCCAGCAGTTCACCCGACGGCGGCAATCAGCCCCAGCATTTT | CASSSPDGGNQPQHF
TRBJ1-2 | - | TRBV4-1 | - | TGCGCCAGCAGCCAAGATGCCGCCTCAGGCTATGGCTACACCTTC | CASSQDAASGYGYTF
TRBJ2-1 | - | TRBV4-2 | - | TGTGCCAGCAGCACTAACTACCGCGATGAGCAGTTCTTC | CASSTNYRDEQFF
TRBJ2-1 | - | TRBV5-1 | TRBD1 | TGCGCCAGCAGCTCATTACGCGGACAGGGGGCCTACAATGAGCAGTTCTTC | CASSSLRGQGAYNEQFF
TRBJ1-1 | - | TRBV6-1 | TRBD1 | TGTGCCAGCAGTCCCGGGACAGGTTGGTACACTGAAGCTTTCTTT | CASSPGTGWYTEAFF
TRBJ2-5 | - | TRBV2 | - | TGTGCCAGCATAACGGGGGCTATCCAAGAGACCCAGTACTTC | CASITGAIQETQYF
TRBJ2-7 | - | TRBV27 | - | TGTGCCAGCAGCCCTTGGGGAGGTTACTACGAGCAGTACTTC | CASSPWGGYYEQYF
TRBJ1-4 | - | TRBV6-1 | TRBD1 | TGTGCCAGCAGTGCCCAGGGGGCCGTAGAAAAACTGTTTTTT | CASSAQGAVEKLFF
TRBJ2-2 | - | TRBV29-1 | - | TGCAGCGGGGGACGGAACGGGGAGCTGTTTTTT | CSGGRNGELFF
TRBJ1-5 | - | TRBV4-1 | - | TGCGCCAGCAGCCAAGAGAGTCGGTCGGACTATAGCAATCAGCCCCAGCATTTT | CASSQESRSDYSNQPQHF